One sample yielded the 32 T cell receptor beta chains listed below, sequenced in a study of cytomegalovirus exposure and HLA in healthy donors. PCR employed 60 Vbeta and 13 Jbeta primers. Assay: immunoSEQ multiplex PCR; the TCRdb copy retains only in-frame clones and omits some. The table shows 160,000 or so clones, with around 80% occurring only once. Material for sequencing was PBMCs. These receptors were obtained from a woman aged 35 to 49 in good health and CMV-seronegative.

In DNA form, the CDR3 reads TGTGCCAGCAGCGCCCGGACAGGGTTAGGGGAGCAGTACTTC. Protein: CASSARTGLGEQYF. The rearrangement uses TRBV13 and TRBJ2-7; 8 bases match TRBD1. The ends lost 5 bases at V and 7 bases at J; junction bases unmatched: 10. The V gene's germline CDR1 is PRHDT and CDR2 FYEKMQ (reference sequence). The CDR3 spans 14 residues.

This clone has just a few counts. DNA of the CDR3: TGTGCCAGCTTCTGGACAGTGGGGGGGAAACTGTTTTTT. This encodes CASFWTVGGKLFF. This chain links TRBV2 with TRBJ1-4; a weak D match, TRBD1 (6 bases). Germline V lookup: CDR1 SNHLY, CDR2 FYNNEI. The CDR3 covers 13 residues. V lost 8 bases, J lost 11 bases, and 18 bases lay in between. Variable domain in full (rest from reference TRBV2 and TRBJ1-4): EPEVTQTPSHQVTQMGQEVILRCVPISNHLYFYWYRQILGQKVEFLVSFYNNEISEKSEIFDDQFSVERPDGSNFTLKIRSTKLEDSAMYFCASFWTVGGKLFFGSGTQLSVL.

The chain employs TRBV11-3 and TRBJ2-3, with 13 bases that match TRBD2. The V and J ends lost 6 bases and 3 bases, in that order; junction bases with no gene match: 3. CDR3 length: 15 residues. Germline V gives CDR1 SGHNT, CDR2 YENEEA. As DNA, the CDR3 is TGTGCCAGCAGGTCGGGACTAGCGGGGACAGATACGCAGTATTTT. Translation: CASRSGLAGTDTQYF.

This sequence joins TRBV28 and TRBJ2-1; 9 bases map to TRBD1. This CDR3 has 15 residues. Germline assignment: CDR1 MDHEN and CDR2 SYDVKM. Trimming removed 5 bases from V and 7 bases from J; junction bases left unmatched: 9. The CDR3 bases are TGTGCCAGCAGTCCCCGGACAGGGGTCCGTAATGAGCAGTTCTTC. This encodes CASSPRTGVRNEQFF.

The V call is TRBV6-6, the J call TRBJ1-2; possible D gene TRBD1, 6 bases. CDR1 MNHNY and CDR2 SVGAGI come from the germline V gene (reference sequence). The CDR3 is 15 residues long. The ends were cut back, 7 bases at V and 2 bases at J, with 17 bases in the middle. The chain's CDR3 is CASTIQAQGNYGYTF. The CDR3 coding sequence is TGTGCCAGCACCATACAGGCTCAGGGGAACTATGGCTACACCTTC.

This clone was counted a single time. The CDR3 region has the DNA TGCGCCAGCAGCCAGGTACTAGCGGGGGGCACAGATACGCAGTATTTT. It is translated as CASSQVLAGGTDTQYF. The chain has TRBV4-1 and TRBJ2-3, with 11 nucleotides matching TRBD2. The germline CDR1 and CDR2 sequences are MGHRA and YSYEKL. The CDR3 covers 16 residues. V gave up 3 bases and J gave up 1 base; unmatched junction bases: 3.

This chain connects TRBV9 to TRBJ2-7, with 10 bases matching TRBD1. V gave up 4 bases and J gave up 6 bases; unmatched junction bases: 10. Germline V gene lookup returns CDR1 SGDLS and CDR2 YYNGEE. This CDR3 comprises 15 residues. The CDR3 region has the DNA TGTGCCAGCAGCCCGTGGGGGGACAGGGGTATCGAGCAGTACTTC. Amino acids: CASSPWGDRGIEQYF.

This clone has just a few counts. J is TRBJ2-3 and V is TRBV11-2; D not certain. The CDR3 has 16 residues. V lost 1 base and J lost 0, with 11 bases in between. From germline, CDR1 is SGHAT and CDR2 FQNNGV. The CDR3 DNA reads TGTGCCAGCAGCTTAGTGGCAGCGACCAGCACAGATACGCAGTATTTT. It translates to CASSLVAATSTDTQYF.

The V call is TRBV15, the J call TRBJ2-5, with 7 positions matching TRBD2. The ends lost 8 bases at V and 4 bases at J; junction bases unmatched: 7. There are 13 residues in the CDR3. Germline lookup yields CDR1 LNHNV and CDR2 YYDKDF (reference sequence). The CDR3 sequence is CATALTGGETQYF. As DNA, the CDR3 is TGTGCCACCGCCTTGACGGGGGGAGAGACCCAGTACTTC.

The rearrangement links TRBV15 to TRBJ1-4; TRBD1 might be the D (6 bases). Germline CDR1 reads LNHNV; CDR2 reads YYDKDF (reference sequence). V lost 3 bases and J lost 7, with 15 bases in between. The CDR3 consists of 15 residues. The CDR3: CATSSATGTAEKLFF. DNA of the CDR3: TGTGCCACCAGCAGCGCTACAGGGACCGCTGAAAAACTGTTTTTT.

The V gene is TRBV14, the J gene TRBJ2-7; D not certain. The V gene's germline CDR1 is SGHDN and CDR2 FVKESK. The CDR3 has 14 amino acids. Deletions cut 0 bases from V and 4 bases from J, with 10 bases between. For the CDR3, the DNA is TGTGCCAGCAGCCAAGATCTCAGAGGTTACGAGCAGTACTTC. Its translation: CASSQDLRGYEQYF.

In nucleotides, the CDR3 is TGTGCCAGCAGCTTAGACGGACTAGCGGGAGGTAGAGAGCAGTTCTTC. Amino acids: CASSLDGLAGGREQFF. This chain joins TRBV7-2 and TRBJ2-1; the match to TRBD2 covers 14 bases. V trimming: 1 base; J trimming: 10 bases; junction bases outside the gene matches: 6. The CDR3 contains 16 residues. Germline CDR1 is SGHTA and CDR2 is FQGNSA.

In its sample, this clone was seen a few times. In nucleotides, the CDR3 is TGTGCCATCAAGGACAGCAATCAAGAGACCCAGTACTTC. Its translation: CAIKDSNQETQYF. The chain links TRBV10-3 to TRBJ2-5, with D perhaps TRBD1 (6 bases). V lost 7 bases and J lost 2, with 11 bases in between. The germline CDR1 and CDR2 sequences are ENHRY and SYGVKD. This CDR3 spans 13 amino acids.

The chain carries TRBV29-1 and TRBJ2-5, with TRBD2 matching 9 bases. V lost 5 bases, J lost 2 bases, and 9 bases stayed unmatched. Germline CDR1 SQVTM, CDR2 ANQGSEA. This CDR3 has 15 amino acids. The CDR3 spells CSVLSAGGTQETQYF. The CDR3 DNA is TGCAGCGTTCTCTCGGCGGGAGGGACTCAAGAGACCCAGTACTTC.

The chain joins TRBV14 to TRBJ2-3, with 7 nucleotides matching TRBD1. The CDR3 runs 17 residues. Germline assignment: CDR1 SGHDN and CDR2 FVKESK. The ends lost 1 base at V and 2 bases at J; junction bases unmatched: 9. CDR3 nucleotides: TGTGCCAGCAGCCAAGGTTGGGGCAGGGGGATCACAGATACGCAGTATTTT. This encodes CASSQGWGRGITDTQYF.

The rearrangement uses TRBV19 and TRBJ2-1; tentative D call: TRBD2 (5 bases). The ends were cut back, 5 bases at V and 2 bases at J, with 13 bases in the middle. This CDR3 comprises 15 residues. From germline, CDR1 is LNHDA and CDR2 SQIVND (reference sequence). CDR3 amino acids: CASSPPGFAYNEQFF. Written as DNA, the CDR3 is TGTGCCAGTAGTCCCCCGGGATTTGCCTACAATGAGCAGTTCTTC.

The chain couples TRBV30 to TRBJ1-3, with 7 bases aligning to TRBD1. This CDR3 has 12 residues. Germline CDR1 reads GTSNPN; CDR2 reads SVGIG (reference sequence). The ends lost 4 bases at V and 3 bases at J; junction bases unmatched: 0. The CDR3 sequence: CAWTGGGNTIYF. In nucleotides, the CDR3 is TGTGCCTGGACAGGGGGTGGAAACACCATATATTTT.

This clone was counted between two and nine times. The V and J genes are TRBV2 and TRBJ1-1; 7 nucleotides align to TRBD1. V gave up 9 bases and J gave up 0 bases; unmatched junction bases: 10. Looked up from germline, CDR1 is SNHLY and CDR2 is FYNNEI. The CDR3 covers 15 residues. The CDR3 loop reads CASRQGFLMNTEAFF. In DNA form, the CDR3 reads TGTGCCAGTAGACAGGGATTCCTCATGAACACTGAAGCTTTCTTT.

V gene TRBV6-4 combines with J gene TRBJ2-5; possibly TRBD2 for D (7 bases). Germline V CDR1 and CDR2: MRHNA, SNTAGT. The CDR3 runs to 13 residues. V lost 5 bases, J lost 5 bases, and 12 bases lay in between. The CDR3 DNA sequence: TGTGCCAGCAGTCGGGGGGCGTGGGAGACCCAGTACTTC. This encodes CASSRGAWETQYF.

V gene TRBV5-6 combines with J gene TRBJ1-1; weak D call: TRBD1 (5 bases). This CDR3 spans 12 amino acids. V lost 0 bases and J lost 8, with 8 bases in between. Germline V gene lookup returns CDR1 SGHDT and CDR2 YYEEEE. Here the CDR3 reads CASSLVAGEAFF. The DNA of the CDR3 is TGTGCCAGCAGCTTGGTTGCAGGGGAAGCTTTCTTT.

J is TRBJ2-7 and V is TRBV30; D gene unclear. The CDR3 is 12 amino acids. Trimming shortened V by 1 base and J by 2 bases, and 6 bases separated the two germline ends. From germline, CDR1 is GTSNPN and CDR2 SVGIG (reference sequence). The DNA of the CDR3 is TGTGCCTGGAGTGCAAGCACCTACGAGCAGTACTTC. It encodes CAWSASTYEQYF.

The chain has TRBV7-9 and TRBJ2-1; 7 nucleotides align to TRBD2. The CDR3 covers 14 residues. V dropped 3 bases and J dropped 7; count of bases not matched to a gene: 6. The germline gives CDR1 SEHNR, CDR2 FQNEAQ (reference sequence). The CDR3 DNA reads as TGTGCCAGCAGCTTCTTTGGGGGGGTAAATGAGCAGTTCTTC. Its translation is CASSFFGGVNEQFF.

J is TRBJ2-5 and V is TRBV28; D possibly corresponds to TRBD2 (5 bases). Looked up from germline, CDR1 is MDHEN and CDR2 is SYDVKM. The V end was cut by 8 bases, the J end by 7 bases, with 26 bases between. This CDR3 has 16 residues. Here the CDR3 DNA reads TGTGCCAGCGGCGCCTTAACGGGCCCCCATCGGGGGACCCAGTACTTC. Translated, it gives CASGALTGPHRGTQYF. The variable domain in full, completed from reference TRBV28 and TRBJ2-5, reads DVKVTQSSRYLVKRTGEKVFLECVQDMDHENMFWYRQDPGLGLRLIYFSYDVKMKEKGDIPEGYSVSREKKERFSLILESASTNQTSMYLCASGALTGPHRGTQYFGPGTRLLVL.

This clone turned up a few times. The chain joins TRBV6-6 to TRBJ2-7; 7 nucleotides align to TRBD2. The V and J ends lost 6 bases and 2 bases, in that order; junction bases with no gene match: 7. The germline gives CDR1 MNHNY, CDR2 SVGAGI (reference sequence). This CDR3 has 14 amino acids. This CDR3 is CASREASGPYEQYF. The CDR3 nucleotides are TGTGCCAGCAGGGAGGCTAGCGGCCCCTACGAGCAGTACTTC.

V gene TRBV7-9 combines with J gene TRBJ2-7; D call uncertain. Looked up from germline, CDR1 is SEHNR and CDR2 is FQNEAQ (reference sequence). The ends were cut back, 5 bases at V and 1 base at J, with 9 bases in the middle. The CDR3 is 13 residues long. CDR3 loop: CASSPTDSYEQYF. As DNA, the CDR3 is TGTGCCAGCAGCCCCACAGATTCCTACGAGCAGTACTTC.

This clone has a single count. The genes are TRBV15 and TRBJ1-5; possible D gene TRBD1, 6 bases. CDR1 is LNHNV, CDR2 YYDKDF, per germline (reference sequence). The V gene lost 0 bases and the J gene lost 13 bases, with 22 bases spanning the gap. The CDR3 contains 16 residues. The CDR3 loop reads CATSRDRVAGVFGQHF. As DNA, the CDR3 is TGTGCCACCAGCAGAGATCGGGTCGCAGGGGTCTTCGGGCAGCATTTT.

V and J are TRBV30 and TRBJ2-3; 10 bases are a match to TRBD1. CDR3 length equals 15 residues. Trimming removed 1 base from V and 6 bases from J; junction bases left unmatched: 7. CDR1 and CDR2 (germline): GTSNPN, SVGIG (reference sequence). CDR3 DNA sequence: TGTGCCTGGAGTGGAGGACAGGGGGATTGGGATACGCAGTATTTT. It is translated as CAWSGGQGDWDTQYF. The full variable domain, completed using reference TRBV30 and TRBJ2-3, is SQTIHQWPATLVQPVGSPLSLECTVEGTSNPNLYWYRQAAGRGLQLLFYSVGIGQISSEVPQNLSASRPQDRQFILSSKKLLLSDSGFYLCAWSGGQGDWDTQYFGPGTRLTVL.

The chain is built from TRBV5-4 and TRBJ2-7; 11 nucleotides match TRBD2. The CDR3 consists of 15 residues. Trimming removed 4 bases from V and 6 bases from J; junction bases left unmatched: 9. Germline V gene sequence: CDR1 SGHNT, CDR2 YYREEE (reference sequence). DNA for the CDR3: TGTGCCAGCAGCGAAACTAGCGGGAGTCTCTCCGAGCAGTACTTC. Its protein is CASSETSGSLSEQYF.

The chain employs TRBV6-5 and TRBJ2-3, with D perhaps matching TRBD1 (6 bases). V dropped 6 bases and J dropped 2 bases, with 12 bases sitting between them. The CDR3 loop spans 14 amino acids. The germline gives CDR1 MNHEY, CDR2 SVGAGI. CDR3 region: CASRGGTYTDTQYF. DNA of the CDR3: TGTGCCAGCAGGGGTGGGACATACACAGATACGCAGTATTTT.

This clone is a singleton in its sample. This chain links TRBV18 with TRBJ1-5; no clear D gene. V gave up 2 bases and J gave up 4 bases, with 15 bases separating them. The CDR3 loop spans 16 amino acids. CDR1 is KGHSH, CDR2 LQKENI, per germline. The CDR3 here is CASSPWGGQRNQPQHF. The CDR3 DNA is TGTGCCAGCTCACCATGGGGAGGGCAACGGAATCAGCCCCAGCATTTT.

The chain carries TRBV2 and TRBJ1-2; a weak D match, TRBD1 (6 bases). Per germline, CDR1 SNHLY and CDR2 FYNNEI. CDR3 length: 12 residues. V dropped 6 bases and J dropped 4 bases, with 9 bases sitting between them. The chain's CDR3 is CASRDSLYGYTF. The CDR3 bases are TGTGCCAGCAGGGACAGTCTCTATGGCTACACCTTC.

This clone appeared once. This chain joins TRBV2 and TRBJ1-3; D ambiguous. Looked up from germline, CDR1 is SNHLY and CDR2 is FYNNEI. The CDR3 is 14 residues long. Trimming removed 2 bases from V and 4 bases from J, with 9 bases in between. CDR3 in DNA: TGTGCCAGCAGTGAACCCCGGTCGGGAAACACCATATATTTT. It translates to CASSEPRSGNTIYF. The full variable domain, its missing parts supplied by reference TRBV2 and TRBJ1-3, is EPEVTQTPSHQVTQMGQEVILRCVPISNHLYFYWYRQILGQKVEFLVSFYNNEISEKSEIFDDQFSVERPDGSNFTLKIRSTKLEDSAMYFCASSEPRSGNTIYFGEGSWLTVV.